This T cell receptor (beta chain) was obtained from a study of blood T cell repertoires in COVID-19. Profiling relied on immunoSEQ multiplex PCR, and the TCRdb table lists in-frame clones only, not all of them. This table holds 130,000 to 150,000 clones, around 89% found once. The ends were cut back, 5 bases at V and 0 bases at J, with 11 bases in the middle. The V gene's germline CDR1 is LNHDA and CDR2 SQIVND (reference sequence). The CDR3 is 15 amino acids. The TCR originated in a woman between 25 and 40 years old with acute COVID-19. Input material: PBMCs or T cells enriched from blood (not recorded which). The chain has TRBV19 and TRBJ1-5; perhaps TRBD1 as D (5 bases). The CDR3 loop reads CASSPGGNSNQPQHF. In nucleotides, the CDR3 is TGTGCCAGTAGTCCCGGGGGAAATAGCAATCAGCCCCAGCATTTT.